The 12 T cell receptor beta chains below come from one sample, sequenced in a study of response to subunit inactivated influenza vaccine listed by TCRdb under 2018. Library preparation was by RT-PCR. Sequenced on an Illumina HiSeq 2500. In-frame beta chains were kept once TCRdb had trimmed the public reads at Q25 with fastp and called clones with MiXCR. Records with the same CDR3 protein are collapsed into one entry carrying the most frequent genes and DNA. The sample data list about 800,000 distinct CDR3 sequences, and around 20% of these were observed just once. The ten largest clones represent 10% of the sample. Here the sequenced sample was PBMCs from blood, taken roughly 5 days after vaccination. The receptors derive from a man aged 45 to 65 who received an inactivated influenza vaccine. Donor details come from another sample of the same person, matched by shared clones.

This clonotype has ten or more counts. The chain employs TRBV6-5 and TRBJ2-5; a possible D gene is TRBD2 (6 bases). Trimming cost V 6 bases and J 5 bases, with 10 bases left between them. This CDR3 is built from 12 residues. Per germline, CDR1 MNHEY and CDR2 SVGAGI. The CDR3 sequence: CASRRAGETQYF. The CDR3, as DNA: TGTGCCAGCAGGAGGGCGGGGGAGACCCAGTACTTC.

This rearrangement joins TRBV20-1 to TRBJ2-7; 7 bases fit TRBD1. CDR1 DFQATT and CDR2 SNEGSKA come from the germline V gene (reference sequence). The V gene end was trimmed by 0 bases and the J gene end by 2 bases; junction bases not matched to a gene: 7. CDR3 length equals 15 residues. The CDR3 DNA follows: TGCAGTGCTAGAGAGACACAGGGGAGTACCTACGAGCAGTACTTC. Translation gives CSARETQGSTYEQYF.

This clonotype was seen a handful of times. This sequence joins TRBV4-2 and TRBJ1-4; 7 nucleotides match TRBD1. In germline, CDR1 is LGHNA, CDR2 YNFKEQ. CDR3 length: 14 residues. V was pared by 4 bases and J by 8 bases, with 7 bases of the junction left unmatched. The CDR3 reads CASSPDRRGEKLFF. The DNA of the CDR3 is TGTGCCAGCAGCCCGGACAGGCGGGGAGAAAAACTGTTTTTT.

The table lists this clonotype with a count of one. The genes are TRBV7-8 and TRBJ2-3; 12 positions match TRBD2. Germline assignment: CDR1 SGHVS and CDR2 FQNEAQ. J was trimmed by 0 bases and V by 4 bases; bases with no gene match: 5. This CDR3 spans 17 amino acids. The CDR3 region has the DNA TGTGCCAGCAGCTCGACTAGCGGGAGAGGAAGCACAGATACGCAGTATTTT. This encodes CASSSTSGRGSTDTQYF.

V usage is TRBV4-2 and J usage is TRBJ2-3; D unresolved. The V end lost 0 bases, the J end lost 1 base, and 11 bases lay between the germline ends. CDR1 and CDR2 (germline): LGHNA, YNFKEQ. This CDR3 contains 16 residues. The CDR3 reads CASSQEARGRTDTQYF. The CDR3 region has the DNA TGTGCCAGCAGCCAAGAGGCACGCGGTCGCACAGATACGCAGTATTTT.

The chain uses TRBV20-1 and TRBJ2-7; D is tentatively TRBD1 or TRBD2 (5 bases each). Per the germline V gene, CDR1 is DFQATT and CDR2 is SNEGSKA (reference sequence). V lost 0 bases and J 5 bases, leaving 17 bases between the germline ends. The CDR3 consists of 15 residues. The DNA for the CDR3 is TGCAGTGCTAGAGATGAGGGGAGTTATGGTAACGAGCAGTACTTC. Translated: CSARDEGSYGNEQYF.

This clonotype has only a few counts. V usage is TRBV11-2 and J usage is TRBJ2-7; no clear D. CDR1 and CDR2 (germline): SGHAT, FQNNGV. The ends were cut back, 0 bases at V and 0 bases at J, with 9 bases in the middle. This CDR3 is built from 15 residues. Here the CDR3 DNA reads TGTGCCAGCAGCTTAGAAGCTAGGAGCTCCTACGAGCAGTACTTC. Protein sequence: CASSLEARSSYEQYF.

This rearrangement joins TRBV7-9 to TRBJ2-1, with 7 bases identical to TRBD2. This CDR3 comprises 13 residues. J was trimmed by 6 bases and V by 2 bases; bases with no gene match: 1. Germline V gene lookup returns CDR1 SEHNR and CDR2 FQNEAQ (reference sequence). CDR3 nucleotides: TGTGCCAGCAGCTTACGGACTAGCAATGAGCAGTTCTTC. Translation: CASSLRTSNEQFF.

The chain joins TRBV6-5 to TRBJ2-1; D unclear. The germline gives CDR1 MNHEY, CDR2 SVGAGI. This CDR3 region has 11 residues. V was trimmed by 8 bases and J by 9 bases, leaving 11 bases between them. CDR3 region: CASGLYPEQFF. The CDR3 nucleotides read TGTGCCAGCGGCTTGTATCCTGAGCAGTTCTTC.

The chain couples TRBV4-1 to TRBJ2-4; 12 bases agree with TRBD2. The V segment lost 3 bases and the J segment 0 bases; nucleotides outside the gene matches: 6. The germline gives CDR1 MGHRA, CDR2 YSYEKL. CDR3 size: 18 residues. CDR3 amino acids: CASSQGRLAGVAKNIQYF. In DNA form, the CDR3 reads TGCGCCAGCAGCCAGGGAAGACTAGCGGGGGTAGCCAAAAACATTCAGTACTTC.

This clonotype came up a few times. The CDR3 loop reads CSARDLGQGLETQYF. The CDR3 DNA follows: TGCAGTGCTAGAGATTTAGGACAGGGCTTAGAGACCCAGTACTTC. The V call is TRBV20-1, the J call TRBJ2-5, with 8 bases matching TRBD1. The CDR3 length is 15 residues. In germline, CDR1 is DFQATT, CDR2 SNEGSKA (reference sequence). J was trimmed by 4 bases and V by 0 bases; bases with no gene match: 7.

This clonotype was picked up a small number of times. The V and J genes are TRBV13 and TRBJ2-1, with a weak D call TRBD2 (6 bases). The V gene lost 6 bases and the J gene lost 0 bases, with 15 bases spanning the gap. This CDR3 is 16 amino acids long. Looked up from germline, CDR1 is PRHDT and CDR2 is FYEKMQ (reference sequence). CDR3 loop: CASSQSGWGSYNEQFF. In DNA, the CDR3 is TGTGCCAGCAGTCAAAGCGGGTGGGGCTCCTACAATGAGCAGTTCTTC.